The rows below give T cell receptor beta chains drawn from one sample of a study of T cell responses to AZD1222 COVID-19 vaccine. Sequenced by immunoSEQ multiplex PCR; TCRdb stores in-frame clones only, minus some. Of roughly 100,000 clones detected, 82% appear once; the ten largest clones hold 4% to 6%. The source was peripheral blood, collected on day 0 of AZD1222 vaccination. These receptors all come from an adult in good health. The CDR3 runs from the conserved cysteine through the conserved F or W. A D gene is named only where the DNA matches it firmly. Part of the rows lack a size; the others show once, few, many or a class for expanded clones.

V	J	size	D	CDR3	DNA
TRBV7-2	TRBJ2-2	NA	NA	CASSLAGVTGELFF	TGTGCCAGCAGCTTAGCAGGGGTCACCGGGGAGCTGTTTTTT
TRBV6-6	TRBJ1-1	NA	NA	CASSSLRRGENTEAFF	TGTGCCAGCAGTTCCCTCCGGCGGGGGGAAAACACTGAAGCTTTCTTT
TRBV6-5	TRBJ2-7	NA	NA	CASSYSSPGATYEQYF	TGTGCCAGCAGTTACTCGAGTCCAGGGGCTACCTACGAGCAGTACTTC
TRBV7-9	TRBJ1-5	NA	NA	CASSLGEDSHQPQHF	TGTGCCAGCAGCTTAGGGGAAGACAGCCATCAGCCCCAGCATTTT
TRBV5-1	TRBJ1-1	NA	NA	CASSPDTEPFLNTEAFF	TGCGCCAGCAGCCCGGACACTGAGCCTTTTCTGAACACTGAAGCTTTCTTT
TRBV12-3/TRBV12-4	TRBJ1-6	NA	NA	CASGARRDSPLHF	TGTGCCAGCGGGGCCAGGCGTGATTCACCCCTCCACTTT
TRBV4-2	TRBJ2-3	NA	NA	CASSQDHVVESANTDTQYF	TGTGCCAGCAGCCAAGATCATGTGGTGGAGAGCGCCAACACAGATACGCAGTATTTT
TRBV12-2	TRBJ2-3	NA	NA	CASRLGSGERTDTQYF	TGTGCAAGTCGCTTAGGGAGCGGGGAGCGTACAGATACGCAGTATTTT
TRBV3-1/TRBV3-2	TRBJ2-4	few	NA	CASSQVRPICKKNIQYF	TGTGCCAGCAGCCAAGTACGTCCCATTTGCAAGAAAAACATTCAGTACTTC
TRBV12-3/TRBV12-4	TRBJ2-3	NA	NA	CASRKDSTDTQYF	TGTGCCAGCAGAAAGGACAGCACAGATACGCAGTATTTT
TRBV6-2/TRBV6-3	TRBJ2-1	once	TRBD2	CASSLTGTSYIF	TGTGCCAGCAGCTTGACCGGGACTAGTTATATCTTC
TRBV18	TRBJ1-3	NA	NA	CASSRGSGNTIYF	TGTGCCAGCTCACGAGGGTCTGGAAACACCATATATTTT
TRBV27	TRBJ1-4	NA	NA	CASSLWPGPTNEKLFF	TGTGCCAGCAGTTTATGGCCTGGACCAACTAATGAAAAACTGTTTTTT
TRBV3-1/TRBV3-2	TRBJ1-2	NA	NA	CASSQGQVANYGYTF	TGTGCCAGCAGCCAAGGACAGGTAGCTAACTATGGCTACACCTTC
TRBV27	TRBJ1-6	NA	NA	CASSLQRYNSPLHF	TGTGCCAGCAGTTTACAAAGATATAATTCACCCCTCCACTTT
TRBV29-1	TRBJ2-5	NA	TRBD2	CSVGGLAGQETQYF	TGCAGCGTTGGTGGGTTAGCGGGGCAAGAGACCCAGTACTTC
TRBV4-3	TRBJ1-2	NA	TRBD1	CASSQYRGSYGYTF	TGCGCCAGCAGCCAATACAGGGGTAGCTATGGCTACACCTTC
TRBV7-9	TRBJ2-1	NA	NA	CASSLEGWQANEQFF	TGTGCCAGCAGCTTAGAAGGTTGGCAGGCTAATGAGCAGTTCTTC
TRBV2	TRBJ1-2	NA	TRBD1	CATRGIGRANYGYTF	TGTGCCACCAGGGGGATCGGCAGAGCTAACTATGGCTACACCTTC
TRBV5-1	TRBJ2-2	NA	TRBD2	CASSWGGADTGELFF	TGCGCCAGCAGCTGGGGGGGTGCTGACACCGGGGAGCTGTTTTTT
TRBV7-2	TRBJ2-4	NA	NA	CASSFIAKNIQYF	TGTGCCAGCAGCTTCATAGCCAAAAACATTCAGTACTTC
TRBV6-5	TRBJ2-1	NA	NA	CASRSRDLSYNEQFF	TGTGCCAGCAGAAGCCGGGACTTGTCCTACAATGAGCAGTTCTTC
TRBV9	TRBJ1-1	NA	NA	CASRRGENTEAFF	TGTGCCAGCAGACGAGGGGAGAACACTGAAGCTTTCTTT
TRBV30	TRBJ2-3	NA	NA	CAWSVRRGDTQYF	TGTGCCTGGAGTGTACGCAGGGGAGATACGCAGTATTTT
TRBV6-2/TRBV6-3	TRBJ1-2	NA	NA	CASSYKSNYTF	TGTGCCAGCAGTTACAAGAGTAACTACACCTTC
TRBV19	TRBJ1-4	NA	NA	CASSIKPEKLFF	TGTGCCAGTAGTATAAAGCCTGAAAAACTGTTTTTT
TRBV7-2	TRBJ2-1	NA	NA	CASSSRGRTEQFF	TGTGCCAGCAGCTCCAGAGGCAGGACCGAGCAGTTCTTC
TRBV10-3	TRBJ1-3	NA	TRBD1	CAISEGDRGGNTIYF	TGTGCCATCAGTGAGGGGGACAGGGGTGGAAACACCATATATTTT
TRBV12-3/TRBV12-4	TRBJ1-4	NA	NA	CASSPRHDEKLFF	TGTGCCAGCAGTCCCCGACATGATGAAAAACTGTTTTTT
TRBV7-8	TRBJ1-4	NA	NA	CASRADRFNEKLFF	TGTGCCAGCAGAGCGGACAGATTTAATGAAAAACTGTTTTTT
TRBV27	TRBJ2-1	NA	TRBD2	CASSRRGGNYNEQFF	TGTGCCAGCAGCCGGCGGGGGGGCAACTACAATGAGCAGTTCTTC
TRBV4-2	TRBJ2-7	NA	NA	CASSYQPGQSYEQYF	TGTGCCAGCAGCTACCAGCCAGGGCAGTCCTACGAGCAGTACTTC
TRBV7-2	TRBJ1-4	NA	NA	CASSSGPATNEKLFF	TGTGCCAGCAGCTCGGGGCCAGCCACTAATGAAAAACTGTTTTTT
TRBV11-3	TRBJ2-7	once	NA	CASSLAPLYEQYF	TGTGCCAGCAGCTTGGCTCCCCTCTACGAGCAGTACTTC
TRBV5-4	TRBJ2-3	NA	NA	CASSPRTQGLDGTQYF	TGTGCCAGCAGCCCGAGAACCCAGGGGTTAGATGGTACGCAGTATTTT
TRBV9	TRBJ2-2	NA	NA	CASSVTAANTGELFF	TGTGCCAGCAGCGTGACGGCAGCGAACACCGGGGAGCTGTTTTTT
TRBV5-1	TRBJ1-1	NA	TRBD1	CASSFGQGQGVGLPEAFF	TGCGCCAGCAGCTTCGGACAAGGACAGGGGGTTGGATTGCCTGAAGCTTTCTTT
TRBV7-9	TRBJ1-1	NA	NA	CASSLGRTARWGNTEAFF	TGTGCCAGCAGCTTAGGGCGGACGGCCAGGTGGGGGAACACTGAAGCTTTCTTT
TRBV13	TRBJ2-3	NA	NA	CASSYKVPLSDTQYF	TGTGCCAGCAGCTATAAGGTCCCCCTTTCAGATACGCAGTATTTT
TRBV3-1/TRBV3-2	TRBJ1-3	NA	NA	CASSQTISHTGNTIYF	TGTGCCAGCAGCCAAACTATATCCCATACTGGAAACACCATATATTTT
TRBV4-2	TRBJ1-1	NA	NA	CASSQEAGGAEAFF	TGTGCCAGCAGCCAAGAGGCGGGGGGCGCTGAAGCTTTCTTT
TRBV7-9	TRBJ1-2	NA	NA	CASSLASGIEGYTF	TGTGCCAGCAGCTTAGCGTCGGGGATCGAGGGCTACACCTTC